This T cell receptor (beta chain) was captured in a study of cytomegalovirus exposure and HLA in healthy donors. Background on the study: About 85 million unique TCRs from HLA-typed donors were held in an early release of data.

Overall study findings and caveats: Overall, about 160 TCR beta chains were annotated as cytomegalovirus-associated. Compared with the roughly 730-donor mean, an Asian-associated ancestry cluster reportedly had fewer N-insertions, according to a later analysis. There were some V segments, including TRBV6-2 and TRBV6-3, excluded as indistinguishable.

In the case of this clone: Its antigen remains unidentified.

With 60 Vbeta and 13 Jbeta primers, the PCR was carried out. The method was immunoSEQ multiplex PCR; TCRdb's version includes in-frame clones alone and lacks a portion of them. This repertoire comprises about 170,000 clones; its ten largest clones make up about 0.8%. The CDR3 length is 13 residues. Per the germline V gene, CDR1 is KGHSH and CDR2 is LQKENI. The germline V and J ends were trimmed by 4 bases and 3 bases, with 9 bases remaining between them. This receptor was obtained from a woman aged 18 to 35 in good health and CMV-seropositive. The chain joins TRBV18 to TRBJ1-1; D is uncertain. Sequencing was done on a sample of PBMCs. The CDR3, as DNA: TGTGCCAGCTCACGGGCGAGGGACACTGAAGCTTTCTTT. Amino acid sequence: CASSRARDTEAFF.